The clone carrying this T cell receptor (beta chain) has more than one count but fewer than ten. A library of TCRbeta sequences, prepared with unique molecular identifiers, was generated. TCRdb fed the PCR reads into MiXCR, producing one record per CDR3 protein. The sample lists a few hundred thousand distinct CDR3 sequences; over 20% were seen once. The record originates from a study of T-cell reconstitution after alpha-beta-depleted transplantation in children. The CDR3 is 13 amino acids. Trimming removed 6 bases at V and 1 base at J, with 9 bases between. Germline-derived CDR1 and CDR2 are SQVTM and ANQGSEA.

Material: PBMCs, obtained before TCRalphabeta/CD19-depleted stem cell transplant. The chain has TRBV29-1 and TRBJ2-2, with D possibly matching TRBD2 (6 bases). This clonotype was sampled from a boy younger than two with Wiskott-Aldrich syndrome, due to receive a stem cell transplant. This CDR3 reads CSVVAVNTGELFF. As DNA, the CDR3 is TGCAGCGTAGTAGCGGTGAACACCGGGGAGCTGTTTTTT.